This T cell receptor (beta chain) was recorded in a study of response to subunit inactivated influenza vaccine. Notes on this clonotype: Its specificity is unknown.

TCRdb fed the RT-PCR reads into MiXCR, producing one record per CDR3 protein. The table lists 700,000 to 800,000 distinct CDR3 sequences, about 18% of them singletons. Germline lookup yields CDR1 SGHAT and CDR2 FQNNGV. The CDR3 is made up of 20 amino acids. Trimming shortened V by 4 bases and J by 5 bases, and 32 bases separated the two germline ends. Study-wide findings and caveats: After each seasonal influenza vaccination, few new T cells are recruited, the authors suggested.

The chain has TRBV11-2 and TRBJ2-5; possibly TRBD1 or TRBD2 for D (5 bases each). The sample in question was PBMCs from blood, obtained around 5 days after vaccination. The sequence was obtained from a man in his fifties or sixties who received an inactivated influenza vaccine. CDR3 residues: CASSSGPLKDFVGGWETQYF. The CDR3 nucleotides are TGTGCCAGCAGCTCCGGGCCCCTAAAGGATTTCGTTGGGGGTTGGGAGACCCAGTACTTC. The full variable domain, with the rest looked up from reference TRBV11-2 and TRBJ2-5, is EAGVAQSPRYKIIEKRQSVAFWCNPISGHATLYWYQQILGQGPKLLIQFQNNGVVDDSQLPKDRFSAERLKGVDSTLKIQPAKLEDSAVYLCASSSGPLKDFVGGWETQYFGPGTRLLVL.